This T cell receptor beta chain was recorded in a study of blood T cell repertoires in COVID-19. On the study more broadly: The samples span acute and convalescent COVID-19 from the United States, Italy and Spain. From T cells, B-cell-depleted T cells, or PBMCs came the material, which was cDNA or gDNA.

Profiling relied on immunoSEQ multiplex PCR, and the TCRdb table lists in-frame clones only, not all of them. The data contain about 210,000 clones, more than 80% of them singletons. Cohorts were based on clinical histories the participants reported. For recovered donors of Cohort 3, there were two negative PCRs, clearance, or symptom resolution. The CDR3 length is 14 residues. Germline-derived CDR1 and CDR2 are LGHDT and YNNKEL (reference sequence). Trimming pared 3 bases from V and 7 bases from J, leaving 15 bases between. This receptor was taken from a woman aged 18-35 years who had recovered from COVID-19. This sequence joins TRBV3-1 (or the pseudogene TRBV3-2) and TRBJ1-2; D perhaps matches TRBD1 (5 bases). The sample consisted of PBMCs or T cells enriched from blood (not recorded which). In nucleotides, the CDR3 is TGTGCCAGCAGCCACCGACAGTTCGGGGGTGGCTACACCTTC. It translates to CASSHRQFGGGYTF.